These T cell receptor beta chains were read from a single sample in a study of preoperative IRX-2 immunotherapy in early breast cancer. The table came from immunoSEQ multiplex PCR; TCRdb's copy has only in-frame clones and leaves some out. The sample carries roughly 3,400 clones, 55% to 70% recorded once. The sample in question was tumor tissue, obtained after IRX-2 immunotherapy. These receptors all come from a human donor with breast cancer. Both conserved end residues are trimmed from each CDR3. Only part of the rows carry a size: once, few, many, or a class if the clone is expanded.

>TRBV18|few|TRBJ2-1
ASSPAGGREQF
>TRBV10-3|NA|TRBJ1-5
AISEFGGSNQPQH
>TRBV11-3|NA|TRBJ2-5
ASSPSSGSETQY
>TRBV16|NA|TRBJ2-5
ASSRLTGEQGQY
>TRBV28|NA|TRBJ2-6
ASSSAEPGANVLT
>TRBV19|once|TRBJ2-5
ASISGQGGETQY
>TRBV6-8|few|TRBJ2-7
ASKVTGAQSYEQY
>TRBV7-8|NA|TRBJ2-3
ASSLVGRTTDTQY
>TRBV18|NA|TRBJ2-5
ASSPSSGRSQETQY
>TRBV6-8|NA|TRBJ2-1
ASSYWGGGQGDEQF
>TRBV29-1|NA|TRBJ1-1
SVSDRLNTEAF
>TRBV6-8|NA|TRBJ2-7
ASSYLTGTYEQY
>TRBV11-3|NA|TRBJ1-1
ASTLTPTAVNTEAF
>TRBV6-8|NA|TRBJ2-1
ASSYMGLAGDEQF
>TRBV11-3|large|TRBJ2-7
ASSLRGYSYEQY
>TRBV14|NA|TRBJ2-4
ASSQWGKNIQY
>TRBV6-8|NA|TRBJ2-7
ASSYDANYEQY
>TRBV5-1|NA|TRBJ2-1
ASSPVAGVGNEQF
>TRBV6-8|few|TRBJ1-1
ASKQGGISTEAF
>TRBV18|large|TRBJ2-1
ASSLLAAQQF
>TRBV6-8|once|TRBJ2-3
ASTPGGDGSDTQY
>TRBV1|NA|TRBJ2-5
ASSQGRAEETQY
>TRBV19|NA|TRBJ2-5
ASSGRSGLASKTQY
>TRBV19|NA|TRBJ2-7
ASSNRRTVPSYEQY
>TRBV29-1|NA|TRBJ1-1
SVEVGAGAATEAF
>TRBV11-3|NA|TRBJ1-5
ASSFAGGYNQPQH
>TRBV14|NA|TRBJ2-3
ASSPFSGGTDTQY
>TRBV19|NA|TRBJ2-1
ASSAGLAGYEQF